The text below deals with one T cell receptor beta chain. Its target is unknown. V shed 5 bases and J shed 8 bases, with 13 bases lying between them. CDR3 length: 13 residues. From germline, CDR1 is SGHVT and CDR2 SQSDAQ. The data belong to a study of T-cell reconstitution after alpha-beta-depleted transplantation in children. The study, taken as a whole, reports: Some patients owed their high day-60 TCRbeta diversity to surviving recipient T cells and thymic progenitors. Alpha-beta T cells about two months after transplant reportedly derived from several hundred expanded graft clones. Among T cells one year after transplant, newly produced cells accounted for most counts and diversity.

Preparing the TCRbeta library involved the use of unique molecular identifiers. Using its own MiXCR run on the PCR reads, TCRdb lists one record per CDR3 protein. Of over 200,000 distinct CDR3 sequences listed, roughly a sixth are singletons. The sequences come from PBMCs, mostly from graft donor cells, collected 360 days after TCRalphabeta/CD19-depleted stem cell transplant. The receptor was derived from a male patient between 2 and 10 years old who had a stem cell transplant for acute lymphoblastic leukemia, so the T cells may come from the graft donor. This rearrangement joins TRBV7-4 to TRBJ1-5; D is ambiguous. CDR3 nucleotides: TGTGCCAGCAGCCAAATAATTGAAGAGCCCCAGCATTTT. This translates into CASSQIIEEPQHF.